Here is one T cell receptor (beta chain) with its context. What it recognizes is unknown. V gave up 7 bases and J gave up 7 bases; unmatched junction bases: 11. The CDR3 length is 13 residues. Per germline, CDR1 DFQATT and CDR2 SNEGSKA (reference sequence). For the second PCR, which ran for about 7 to 12 cycles, a sample-barcoded 5' primer and a J-beta primer mix were used. TCRdb used MiXCR to reprocess the 5' RACE reads, holding one entry per CDR3 protein. Among roughly 800,000 distinct CDR3 sequences listed, over 45% were seen once. This record belongs to a study of blood T cells in healthy people across ages. General study results and limits: Versus aged donors, long-lived donors had higher diversity and more naive CD4+ cells. PBMCs were not sorted, which prevented a conclusive comparison of naive versus antigen-experienced cells. Significant beta diversity loss was already apparent by age about 42, declining roughly linearly.

Peripheral blood, approximately 10 milliliters per donor, was collected. The sample comprised blood. V usage is TRBV20-1 and J usage is TRBJ2-3, with TRBD1 identical over 7 bases. The origin of this receptor is a young man in good health. In DNA form, the CDR3 reads TGCAGTGTCGAGAACAGGGGACGAAATACGCAGTATTTT. Protein: CSVENRGRNTQYF.